This T cell receptor (beta chain) was sequenced in a study of cytomegalovirus exposure and HLA in healthy donors. CDR1 GTSNPN and CDR2 SVGIG come from the germline V gene (reference sequence). Deletions cut 1 base from V and 0 bases from J, with 10 bases between. This CDR3 is 15 amino acids long. The primer mix had 60 Vbeta and 13 Jbeta primers. Assay used: immunoSEQ multiplex PCR; TCRdb lists only in-frame clones, some missing. The sample records under 150,000 clones, over 60% being singletons. This clone was seen a handful of times. The TCR sequence derives from a male donor in good health and CMV-seropositive. Sequencing was done on a sample of PBMCs. This chain links TRBV30 with TRBJ2-1; the D is unclear. CDR3 amino acids: CAWSAGSSSYNEQFF. The CDR3 region has the DNA TGTGCCTGGAGTGCCGGGTCCAGCTCCTACAATGAGCAGTTCTTC.